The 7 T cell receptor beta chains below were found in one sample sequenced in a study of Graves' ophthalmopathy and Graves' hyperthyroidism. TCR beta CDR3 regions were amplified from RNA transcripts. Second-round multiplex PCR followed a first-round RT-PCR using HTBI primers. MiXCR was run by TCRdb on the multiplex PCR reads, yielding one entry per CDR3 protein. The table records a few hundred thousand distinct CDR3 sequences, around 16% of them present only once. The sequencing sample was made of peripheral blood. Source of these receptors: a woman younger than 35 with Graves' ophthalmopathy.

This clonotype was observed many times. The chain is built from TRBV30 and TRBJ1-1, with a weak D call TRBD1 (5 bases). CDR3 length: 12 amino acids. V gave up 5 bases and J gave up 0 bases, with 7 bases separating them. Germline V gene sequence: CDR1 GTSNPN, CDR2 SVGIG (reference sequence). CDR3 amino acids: CAWDRLNTEAFF. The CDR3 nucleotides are TGTGCCTGGGACAGACTGAACACTGAAGCTTTCTTT.

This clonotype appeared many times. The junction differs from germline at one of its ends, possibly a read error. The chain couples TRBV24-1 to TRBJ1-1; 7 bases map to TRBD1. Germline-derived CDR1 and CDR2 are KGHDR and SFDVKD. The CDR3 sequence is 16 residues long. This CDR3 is CATSDNGQAGHTEASF. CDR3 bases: TGTGCCACCAGTGACAATGGACAGGCGGGCCACACTGAAGCTTCCTTT.

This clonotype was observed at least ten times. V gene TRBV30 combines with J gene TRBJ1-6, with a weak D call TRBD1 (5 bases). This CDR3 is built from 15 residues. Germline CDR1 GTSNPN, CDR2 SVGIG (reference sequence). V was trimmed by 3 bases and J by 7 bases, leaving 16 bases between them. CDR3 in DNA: TGTGCCTGGAGGCTTCAGGGTATCGGGAATTCACCCCTCCACTTT. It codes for CAWRLQGIGNSPLHF.

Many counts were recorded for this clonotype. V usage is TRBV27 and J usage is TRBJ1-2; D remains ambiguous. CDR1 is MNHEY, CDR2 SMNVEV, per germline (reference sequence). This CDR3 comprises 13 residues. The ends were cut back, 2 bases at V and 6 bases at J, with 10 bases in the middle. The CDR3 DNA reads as TGTGCCAGCAGTTTAGGCGCGGCGGATGGCTACACCTTC. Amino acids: CASSLGAADGYTF.

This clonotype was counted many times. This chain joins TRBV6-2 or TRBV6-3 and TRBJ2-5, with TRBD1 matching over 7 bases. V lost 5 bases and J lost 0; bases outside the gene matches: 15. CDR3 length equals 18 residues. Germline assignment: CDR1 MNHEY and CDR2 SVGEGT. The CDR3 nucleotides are TGTGCCAGCAGTCAACCGAAGGGGGCAAGGGTGTACCAAGAGACCCAGTACTTC. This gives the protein CASSQPKGARVYQETQYF.

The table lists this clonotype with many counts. The CDR3 region is CASSFLSGDGYTF. CDR3 bases: TGTGCCAGCAGTTTCTTATCTGGGGACGGCTACACCTTC. The chain has TRBV12-3 or TRBV12-4 and TRBJ1-2; a weak D match, TRBD1 (5 bases). Deletions cut 3 bases from V and 8 bases from J, with 13 bases between. There are 13 residues in the CDR3.

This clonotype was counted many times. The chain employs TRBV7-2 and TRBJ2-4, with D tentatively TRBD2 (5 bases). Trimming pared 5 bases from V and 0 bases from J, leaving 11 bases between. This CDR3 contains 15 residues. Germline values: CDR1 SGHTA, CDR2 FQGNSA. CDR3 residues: CASSKGGIAKNIQYF. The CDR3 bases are TGTGCCAGCAGCAAAGGAGGTATAGCCAAAAACATTCAGTACTTC.